Listed below are T cell receptor beta chains from one sample, sequenced in a study of cytomegalovirus exposure and HLA in healthy donors. Measured with immunoSEQ multiplex PCR; TCRdb has only the in-frame clones, and not every one. The repertoire has about 160,000 clones, about four fifths of them found once; the top ten carry roughly 8%. The source material was PBMCs. Receptors were obtained from a male donor in good health and CMV-seropositive. Each CDR3 is given with its conserved first and last residue. D genes are given only for firm matches. The size field is filled for only some rows; it gives once, few, many or a size class.

CASSSGNSGNTIYF	TGTGCCAGCAGTTCCGGTAACTCTGGAAACACCATATATTTT	NA	TRBV7-8	TRBJ1-3	NA
CASSPRRQRANYGYTF	TGTGCCAGCAGCCCCCGACGACAGAGAGCTAACTATGGCTACACCTTC	NA	TRBV5-4	TRBJ1-2	NA
CASSLSQGTGELFF	TGTGCCAGCAGCTTGAGTCAGGGCACCGGGGAGCTGTTTTTT	NA	TRBV7-6	TRBJ2-2	NA
CASSLQGSGELFF	TGTGCCAGCAGTCTACAGGGGTCCGGGGAGCTGTTTTTT	TRBD1	TRBV27	TRBJ2-2	NA
CASSPGQGDTEAFF	TGTGCCAGCAGCCCGGGACAGGGTGACACTGAAGCTTTCTTT	TRBD1	TRBV7-6	TRBJ1-1	NA
CASSLDRRDYGYTF	TGTGCCAGCAGCTTAGACCGCAGGGACTATGGCTACACCTTC	NA	TRBV7-2	TRBJ1-2	NA
CASSEGGGGPSSYEQYF	TGTGCCAGCAGTGAAGGGGGCGGGGGGCCCAGCTCCTACGAGCAGTACTTC	TRBD2	TRBV25-1	TRBJ2-7	NA
CASSLVQGASDGYTF	TGTGCCAGCAGCTTAGTTCAGGGGGCGAGCGATGGCTACACCTTC	TRBD1	TRBV7-2	TRBJ1-2	NA
CASSPGGGTDTQYF	TGTGCCAGCAGCCCCGGAGGGGGCACAGATACGCAGTATTTT	NA	TRBV5-5	TRBJ2-3	NA
CASSSLRGFGGSDNEQFF	TGTGCCAGCAGCTCCCTACGCGGGTTCGGTGGCAGTGACAATGAGCAGTTCTTC	NA	TRBV5-4	TRBJ2-1	NA
CASEMTDNSPLHF	TGCGCCAGCGAGATGACAGATAATTCACCCCTCCACTTT	NA	TRBV10-2	TRBJ1-6	NA
CASSRKTGTMSEQYF	TGTGCCAGCAGTCGCAAGACCGGGACTATGAGCGAGCAGTACTTC	TRBD2	TRBV6-1	TRBJ2-7	NA
CASSLESTANYGYTF	TGTGCCAGCAGCTTAGAGAGTACAGCTAACTATGGCTACACCTTC	NA	TRBV7-8	TRBJ1-2	NA
CAWSRTGDQPQHF	TGTGCCTGGAGTCGGACAGGGGATCAGCCCCAGCATTTT	TRBD1	TRBV30	TRBJ1-5	NA
CASSHTGRGNQPQHF	TGTGCCAGCAGCCATACAGGAAGGGGCAATCAGCCCCAGCATTTT	NA	TRBV5-6	TRBJ1-5	NA
CASSSQSGTGNSPLHF	TGCGCCAGCAGCTCCCAAAGTGGGACAGGCAATTCACCCCTCCACTTT	TRBD1	TRBV5-1	TRBJ1-6	NA
CASSIHRGAEKLFF	TGTGCCAGTAGTATACACAGGGGGGCGGAAAAACTGTTTTTT	TRBD1	TRBV19	TRBJ1-4	NA
CASRESSGNTIYF	TGTGCCAGCAGAGAGAGCTCTGGAAACACCATATATTTT	NA	TRBV6-6	TRBJ1-3	once
CASSLDTRNTEAFF	TGTGCCAGCAGCTTAGATACCAGAAACACTGAAGCTTTCTTT	NA	TRBV11-2	TRBJ1-1	few
CASSSLAGGGDTQYF	TGTGCCAGCAGCTCACTAGCGGGAGGGGGAGATACGCAGTATTTT	TRBD2	TRBV7-9	TRBJ2-3	NA
CASGANRDEQYF	TGCGCCAGCGGTGCAAACAGGGACGAGCAGTACTTC	NA	TRBV10-1	TRBJ2-7	once
CASSENQGAINEQFF	TGTGCCAGCAGTGAAAACCAGGGGGCGATCAATGAGCAGTTCTTC	TRBD1	TRBV2	TRBJ2-1	NA
CASSVALGYEQYF	TGTGCCAGCAGCGTAGCTCTAGGTTACGAGCAGTACTTC	NA	TRBV9	TRBJ2-7	once
CASSSRTSGYTF	TGTGCCAGCAGCTCGAGGACTTCTGGCTACACCTTC	NA	TRBV7-2	TRBJ1-2	NA
CAWSGNSNQPQHF	TGTGCCTGGAGTGGTAATAGCAATCAGCCCCAGCATTTT	NA	TRBV30	TRBJ1-5	NA
CASSFDLAGYTQYF	TGTGCCAGCAGCTTTGATTTAGCAGGGTATACGCAGTATTTT	NA	TRBV7-2	TRBJ2-3	once
CASEAGALQGTQYF	TGTGCCAGTGAAGCGGGAGCCCTACAGGGGACGCAGTATTTT	NA	TRBV7-9	TRBJ2-3	NA
CASSLGTVSSYEQYF	TGTGCCAGCAGCTTGGGGACAGTGAGTTCCTACGAGCAGTACTTC	NA	TRBV5-4	TRBJ2-7	few
CASSARDRLTETQYF	TGTGCCAGCAGCGCCCGGGACAGGTTAACAGAGACCCAGTACTTC	TRBD1	TRBV7-8	TRBJ2-5	NA
CASRPQGASYGYTF	TGTGCCAGCAGGCCGCAGGGGGCTTCCTATGGCTACACCTTC	TRBD1	TRBV2	TRBJ1-2	NA
CASRTLDRVNQPQHF	TGTGCCAGCAGAACCTTAGACAGGGTAAATCAGCCCCAGCATTTT	TRBD1	TRBV28	TRBJ1-5	NA
CARNPEGTALEKLFF	TGCGCCAGGAATCCGGAGGGGACAGCCCTTGAAAAACTGTTTTTT	TRBD1	TRBV23-1	TRBJ1-4	NA
CASSPQAPYEQYF	TGTGCCAGCAGCCCACAGGCCCCCTACGAGCAGTACTTC	NA	TRBV27	TRBJ2-7	NA
CASSGWTRGNTEAFF	TGTGCCAGCAGTGGGTGGACCAGGGGGAACACTGAAGCTTTCTTT	NA	TRBV6-5	TRBJ1-1	NA
CASSEPDSLNTEAFF	TGCGCCAGCAGTGAGCCGGACAGCTTGAACACTGAAGCTTTCTTT	NA	TRBV10-1	TRBJ1-1	NA
CASSRIGTTGHQETQYF	TGCGCCAGCAGCCGTATTGGAACAACAGGACACCAAGAGACCCAGTACTTC	NA	TRBV4-1	TRBJ2-5	NA
CASSLGQARAFF	TGTGCCAGCAGTTTGGGACAGGCGCGCGCTTTCTTT	TRBD1	TRBV28	TRBJ1-1	NA
CASSQPQGHNSPLHF	TGCGCCAGCAGCCAACCCCAGGGCCATAATTCACCCCTCCACTTT	NA	TRBV4-1	TRBJ1-6	NA
CASSPLSERDNEQFF	TGTGCCAGCAGCCCACTCTCGGAACGGGACAATGAGCAGTTCTTC	NA	TRBV4-2	TRBJ2-1	NA
CASSRDNSYEQYF	TGTGCCAGCAGCCGGGACAATTCCTACGAGCAGTACTTC	NA	TRBV28	TRBJ2-7	NA
CSVGLAGGPGTGELFF	TGCAGCGTTGGACTAGCGGGGGGGCCGGGCACCGGGGAGCTGTTTTTT	TRBD2	TRBV29-1	TRBJ2-2	NA
CASSSRDRGYGYTF	TGTGCCAGCAGCAGCCGGGACAGAGGCTATGGCTACACCTTC	TRBD1	TRBV9	TRBJ1-2	NA
CASSAWGTGAYNEQFF	TGTGCCAGCAGTGCCTGGGGAACGGGGGCCTACAATGAGCAGTTCTTC	NA	TRBV28	TRBJ2-1	NA
CASSFPSGAGVGSYEQYF	TGTGCCAGCAGTTTTCCGAGTGGAGCGGGGGTCGGCTCCTACGAGCAGTACTTC	TRBD2	TRBV28	TRBJ2-7	NA